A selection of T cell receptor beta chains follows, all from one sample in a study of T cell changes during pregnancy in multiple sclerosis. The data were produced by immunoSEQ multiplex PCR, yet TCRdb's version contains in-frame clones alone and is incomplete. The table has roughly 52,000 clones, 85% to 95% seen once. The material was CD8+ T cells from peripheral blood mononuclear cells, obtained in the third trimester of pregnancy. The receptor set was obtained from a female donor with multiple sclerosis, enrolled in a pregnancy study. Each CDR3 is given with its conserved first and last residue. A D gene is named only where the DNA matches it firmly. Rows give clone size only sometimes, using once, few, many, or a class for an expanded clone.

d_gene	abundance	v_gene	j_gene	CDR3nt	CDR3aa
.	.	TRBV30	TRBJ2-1	TGTGCCTGGAGTGTGTCGGATGAGCAGTTCTTC	CAWSVSDEQFF
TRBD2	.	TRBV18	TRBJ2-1	TGTGCCAGCTCACTGTTAGCGGGAGGGCCCTACAATGAGCAGTTCTTC	CASSLLAGGPYNEQFF
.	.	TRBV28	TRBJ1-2	TGTGCCAGCAGTTCCGCGGCGGCAGGGAGGTATGGCTACACCTTC	CASSSAAAGRYGYTF
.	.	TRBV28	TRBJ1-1	TGTGCCAGCAGTTTAATTCGGACACAGAACACTGAAGCTTTCTTT	CASSLIRTQNTEAFF
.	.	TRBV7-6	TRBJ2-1	TGTGCCAGCAGCTTAGCGGAGGGGAATGAGCAGTTCTTC	CASSLAEGNEQFF
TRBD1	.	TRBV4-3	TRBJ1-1	TGCGCCAGCAGCGGAAGGGGGCCAAACACTGAAGCTTTCTTT	CASSGRGPNTEAFF
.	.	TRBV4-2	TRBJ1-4	TGTGCCAGCAGCCCGAGCTCCGGGGGGCTACGGACAACTAATGAAAAACTGTTTTTT	CASSPSSGGLRTTNEKLFF
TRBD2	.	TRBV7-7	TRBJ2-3	TGTGCTAGCAGCCCAGGGACTAGCGGGAGCAGCACAGATACGCAGTATTTT	CASSPGTSGSSTDTQYF
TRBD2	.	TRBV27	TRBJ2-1	TGTGCCAGCAGTTTATACGGTAGCGGGGGAAACAATGAGCAGTTCTTC	CASSLYGSGGNNEQFF
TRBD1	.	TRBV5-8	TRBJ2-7	TGTGCCAGCAGCCTCGGACAGGGGTCGGCCTACGAGCAGTACTTC	CASSLGQGSAYEQYF
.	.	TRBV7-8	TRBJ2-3	TGTGCCAGCAGCTTGGCCGATATTACAGATACGCAGTATTTT	CASSLADITDTQYF
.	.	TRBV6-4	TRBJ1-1	TGTGCCAGCAGTGTTGTGTATAACACTGAAGCTTTCTTT	CASSVVYNTEAFF
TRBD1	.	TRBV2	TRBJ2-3	TGTGCCAGCAGGATGACAGGGGCCTCCACAGATACGCAGTATTTT	CASRMTGASTDTQYF
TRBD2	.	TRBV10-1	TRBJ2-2	TGCGCCAGCAGTGAACTAGCGGGAGACACCGGGGAGCTGTTTTTT	CASSELAGDTGELFF
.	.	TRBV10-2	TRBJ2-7	TGCGCCAGCAGCGGGACACCTCGCTCCTACGAGCAGTACTTC	CASSGTPRSYEQYF
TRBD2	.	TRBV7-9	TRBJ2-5	TGTGCCAGCAGCTTAGAAACGGGGGGCCAAGAGACCCAGTACTTC	CASSLETGGQETQYF
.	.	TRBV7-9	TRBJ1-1	TGTGCCAGCAACCTAAAATCCCCCGGGGGAGGCACTGAAGCTTTCTTT	CASNLKSPGGGTEAFF
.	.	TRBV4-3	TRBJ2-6	TGCGCCAGCAGCCAAGAACTGCCCTTCTCTGGGGCCAACGTCCTGACTTTC	CASSQELPFSGANVLTF
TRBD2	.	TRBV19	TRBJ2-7	TGTGCCAGTATCTCTATTAGCGGGAGGGCGGGTTACGAGCAGTACTTC	CASISISGRAGYEQYF
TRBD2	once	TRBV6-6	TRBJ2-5	TGTGCCAGCAGTTACTCGTTAGCGGGAGGTGGAGAGACCCAGTACTTC	CASSYSLAGGGETQYF
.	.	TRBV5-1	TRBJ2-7	TGCGCCAGCAGCTTGGGTGACTCGCTCCCCTACGAGCAGTACTTC	CASSLGDSLPYEQYF
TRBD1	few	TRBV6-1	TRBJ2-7	TGTGCCAGCGTGGGGACAGGGTTAAGCGAGCAGTACTTC	CASVGTGLSEQYF
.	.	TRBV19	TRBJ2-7	TGTGCCAGTCAGGGGGACTCTCCCTACGAGCAGTACTTC	CASQGDSPYEQYF
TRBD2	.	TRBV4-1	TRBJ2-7	TGCGCCAGCAGCCAAGATCCTCTACTAGCGGGATCGGTCTACGAGCAGTACTTC	CASSQDPLLAGSVYEQYF
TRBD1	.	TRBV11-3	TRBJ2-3	TGTGCCAGCAGCCCCAAGACGGGGGGACAGGGTTCAGATACGCAGTATTTT	CASSPKTGGQGSDTQYF
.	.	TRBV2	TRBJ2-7	TGTGCCAGCAGTGACCCGAGAAGCTCCTACGAGCAGTACTTC	CASSDPRSSYEQYF
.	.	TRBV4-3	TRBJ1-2	TGCGCCAGCAGCCAATGGCGGGGTTGGGAAGGCTACACCTTC	CASSQWRGWEGYTF
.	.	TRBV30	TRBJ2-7	TGTGCCTGGAGTCCCGACTTAGGGGGCTACGAGCAGTACTTC	CAWSPDLGGYEQYF
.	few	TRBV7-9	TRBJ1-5	TGTGCCAGCAGCTTGGGAGATTATAGCAATCAGCCCCAGCATTTT	CASSLGDYSNQPQHF
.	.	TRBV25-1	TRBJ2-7	TGTGCCAGCAGTGAAGAGGCAGATTACGAGCAGTACTTC	CASSEEADYEQYF
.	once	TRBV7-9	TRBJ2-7	TGTGCCAGCAGCTCTCTATACGAGCAGTACTTC	CASSSLYEQYF
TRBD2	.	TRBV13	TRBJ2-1	TGTGCCAGCAGCTTTCGGGTAGCGGGGTACAATGAGCAGTTCTTC	CASSFRVAGYNEQFF
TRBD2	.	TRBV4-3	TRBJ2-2	TGCGCCAGCAGCCACCGGGGGGCCGGGGAGCTGTTTTTT	CASSHRGAGELFF